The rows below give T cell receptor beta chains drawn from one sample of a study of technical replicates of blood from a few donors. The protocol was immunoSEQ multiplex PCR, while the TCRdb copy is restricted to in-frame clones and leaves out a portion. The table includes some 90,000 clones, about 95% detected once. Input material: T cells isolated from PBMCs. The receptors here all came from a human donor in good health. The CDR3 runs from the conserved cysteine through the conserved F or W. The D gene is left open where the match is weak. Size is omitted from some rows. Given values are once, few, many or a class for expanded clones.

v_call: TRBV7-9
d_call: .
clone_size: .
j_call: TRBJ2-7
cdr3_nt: TGTGCCAGCAGCTTCGGTGAGGCGGAGGAGTACTTC
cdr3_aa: CASSFGEAEEYF

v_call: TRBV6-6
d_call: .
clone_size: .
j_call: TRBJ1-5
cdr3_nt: TGTGCCAGCAGTTACTCTGGCCAGCCCCAGCATTTT
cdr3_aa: CASSYSGQPQHF

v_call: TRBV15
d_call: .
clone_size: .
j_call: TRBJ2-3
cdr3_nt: TGTGCCACCAGCAGAGATGGAGGCCGGCTGGCGGCCCTCTTGACAGATACGCAGTATTTT
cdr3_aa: CATSRDGGRLAALLTDTQYF

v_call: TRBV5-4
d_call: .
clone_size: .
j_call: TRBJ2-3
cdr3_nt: TGTGCCAGCAGCCCCTCGGACAGCGTGACAGATACGCAGTATTTT
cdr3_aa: CASSPSDSVTDTQYF

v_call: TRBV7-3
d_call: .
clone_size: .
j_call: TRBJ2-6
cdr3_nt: TGTGCCAGCAGCTTTTTATTCGGGAACTCTGGGGCCAACGTCCTGACTTTC
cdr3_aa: CASSFLFGNSGANVLTF

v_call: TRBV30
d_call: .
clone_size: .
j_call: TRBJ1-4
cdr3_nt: TGTGCCTGGACAGGGATTAATGAAAAACTGTTTTTT
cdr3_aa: CAWTGINEKLFF

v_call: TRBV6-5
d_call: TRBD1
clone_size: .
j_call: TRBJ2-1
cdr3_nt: TGTGCCAGCAATCCGACAGGGTCCTACAATGAGCAGTTCTTC
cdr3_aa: CASNPTGSYNEQFF

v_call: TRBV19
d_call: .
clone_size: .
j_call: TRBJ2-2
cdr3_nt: TGTGCCAGTAGTGAACACGCGAACACCGGGGAGCTGTTTTTT
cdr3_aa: CASSEHANTGELFF

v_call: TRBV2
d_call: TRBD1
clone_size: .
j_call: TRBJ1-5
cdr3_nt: TGTGCCAGCAGACGGACAGGTGGAGTGCAGCCCCAGCATTTT
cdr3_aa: CASRRTGGVQPQHF

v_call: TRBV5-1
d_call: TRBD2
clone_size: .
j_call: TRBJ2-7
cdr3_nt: TGCGCCAGCAGCAACGGACTAGCTGGGGAGCAGTACTTC
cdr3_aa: CASSNGLAGEQYF

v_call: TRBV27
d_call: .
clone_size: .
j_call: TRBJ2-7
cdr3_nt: TGTGCCAGCAACACACGTCCGGGGACTCCGTGGGGCGAGCAGTACTTC
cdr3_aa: CASNTRPGTPWGEQYF

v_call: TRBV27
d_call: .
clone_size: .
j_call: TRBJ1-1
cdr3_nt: TGTGCCAGCTGGACAGATATGAACACTGAAGCTTTCTTT
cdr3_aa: CASWTDMNTEAFF

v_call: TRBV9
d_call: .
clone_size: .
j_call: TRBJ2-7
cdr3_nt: TGTGCCAGCAGCGGAGGGAGGCTAAGTAGCGGTCCAACCTACGAGCAGTACTTC
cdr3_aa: CASSGGRLSSGPTYEQYF

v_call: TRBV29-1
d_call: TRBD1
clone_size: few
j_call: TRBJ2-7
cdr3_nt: TGCAGCGCGAACACAGGGGGATTCGCCTACGAGCAGTACTTC
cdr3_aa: CSANTGGFAYEQYF

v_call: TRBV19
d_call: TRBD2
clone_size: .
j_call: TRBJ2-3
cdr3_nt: TGTGCCAGTAGTTTCAGACTAGCGGGAGGGAGCACAGATACGCAGTATTTT
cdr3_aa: CASSFRLAGGSTDTQYF

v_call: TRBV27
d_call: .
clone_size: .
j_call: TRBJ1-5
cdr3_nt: TGTGCCAGCAGTCCCTGGTCAGGGAATCAGCCCCAGCATTTT
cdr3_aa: CASSPWSGNQPQHF

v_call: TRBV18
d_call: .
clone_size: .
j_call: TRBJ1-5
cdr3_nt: TGTGCCAGCTCACAGGACAGAAATCAGCCCCAGCATTTT
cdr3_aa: CASSQDRNQPQHF

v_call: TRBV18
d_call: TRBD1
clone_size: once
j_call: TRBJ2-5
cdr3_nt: TGTGCCAGCTCACTTACAGGGGCCGAGACCCAGTACTTC
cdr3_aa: CASSLTGAETQYF

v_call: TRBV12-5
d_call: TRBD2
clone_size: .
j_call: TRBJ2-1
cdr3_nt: TGTGCTAGTGGTGACTCAATACTAGCGGGCTTCCCCTCCTACAATGAGCAGTTCTTC
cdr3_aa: CASGDSILAGFPSYNEQFF

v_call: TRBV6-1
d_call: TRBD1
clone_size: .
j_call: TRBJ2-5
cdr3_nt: TGTGCCAGCAACCTAATATTAAGACAGGGCGAGACCCAGTACTTC
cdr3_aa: CASNLILRQGETQYF

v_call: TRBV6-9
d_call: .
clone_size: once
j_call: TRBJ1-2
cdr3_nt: TGTGCCAGCAGTGGCGGAGGCTACACCTTC
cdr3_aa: CASSGGGYTF

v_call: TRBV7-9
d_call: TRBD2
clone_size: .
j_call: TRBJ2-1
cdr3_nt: TGTGCCAGCAGCTTAGCGCCGGCGGGAGTTCTCAATGAGCAGTTCTTC
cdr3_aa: CASSLAPAGVLNEQFF